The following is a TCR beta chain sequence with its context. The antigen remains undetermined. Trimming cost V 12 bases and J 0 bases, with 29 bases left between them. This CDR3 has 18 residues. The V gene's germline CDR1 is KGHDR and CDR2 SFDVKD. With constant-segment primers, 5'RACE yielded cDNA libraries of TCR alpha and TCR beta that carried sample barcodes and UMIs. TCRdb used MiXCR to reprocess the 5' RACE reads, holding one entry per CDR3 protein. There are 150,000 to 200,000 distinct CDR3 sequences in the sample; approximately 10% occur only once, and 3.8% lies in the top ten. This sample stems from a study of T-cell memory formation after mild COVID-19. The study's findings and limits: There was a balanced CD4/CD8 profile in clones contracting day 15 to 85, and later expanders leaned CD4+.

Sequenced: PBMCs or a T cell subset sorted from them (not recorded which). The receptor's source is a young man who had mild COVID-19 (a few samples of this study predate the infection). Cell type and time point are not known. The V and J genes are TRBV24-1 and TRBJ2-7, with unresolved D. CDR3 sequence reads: CAPPLPSYRTESSYEQYF. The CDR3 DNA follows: TGTGCCCCTCCGCTTCCTTCTTACCGCACCGAAAGCTCCTACGAGCAGTACTTC.